A selection of T cell receptor beta chains follows, all from one sample in a study of blood T cell repertoires in COVID-19. Some clones are missing from TCRdb's copy, which holds only in-frame ones; the method was immunoSEQ multiplex PCR. This repertoire shows 200,000 to 250,000 clones, 85% to 90% found once; its top ten account for about 1%. The sample comprised PBMCs or T cells enriched from blood (not recorded which). Receptors were obtained from a man aged 50 to 60 who had been exposed to COVID-19. Both conserved end residues are part of each CDR3. The D gene is left open where the match is weak. Clone sizes are given selectively: once, few, many, or a class where the clone is expanded.

v_call,clone_size,j_call,d_call,cdr3_nt,cdr3_aa
TRBV7-9,few,TRBJ1-4,.,TGTGCCAGCAGCGCCATCCCCACGGGGATTTTCGGTGAAAAACTGTTTTTT,CASSAIPTGIFGEKLFF
TRBV10-3,.,TRBJ1-6,.,TGTGCCATCAGTGAGACAGCTTATAATTCACCCCTCCACTTT,CAISETAYNSPLHF
TRBV27,.,TRBJ2-1,.,TGTGCCAGCAGTTTGCTACGATCGAGCTCCTACAATGAGCAGTTCTTC,CASSLLRSSSYNEQFF
TRBV18,once,TRBJ2-2,.,TGTGCCAGCTCACCCCGGACCGGGGACACCGGGGAGCTGTTTTTT,CASSPRTGDTGELFF
TRBV28,few,TRBJ1-5,.,TGTGCCAGCAGTTGGACAGTCAATCAGCCCCAGCATTTT,CASSWTVNQPQHF
TRBV5-6,.,TRBJ1-4,TRBD1,TGTGCCAGCAGCTTGTTTCAGGGGGGAGAAAAACTGTTTTTT,CASSLFQGGEKLFF
TRBV2,.,TRBJ1-1,TRBD1,TGTGCCAGCAGTGAAGTGGGACAGGGAAGGACTGAAGCTTTCTTT,CASSEVGQGRTEAFF
TRBV5-4,few,TRBJ2-7,TRBD1,TGTGCCAGCAGCCCCGGCGACGGGGGACAGGACTACGAGCAGTACTTC,CASSPGDGGQDYEQYF
TRBV28,.,TRBJ2-4,.,TGTGCCAGCAGTTTAAGGGGATCGGGCATTCAGTACTTC,CASSLRGSGIQYF
TRBV5-1,few,TRBJ2-2,.,TGCGCCAGCAGCTTGGAGGTCAGCCAGGGGACCGGGGAGCTGTTTTTT,CASSLEVSQGTGELFF
TRBV9,.,TRBJ2-5,TRBD2,TGTGCCAGCAGCGTAGATCGGGGGGGCCAAGAGACCCAGTACTTC,CASSVDRGGQETQYF
TRBV12-3/TRBV12-4,few,TRBJ1-2,.,TGTGCCAGCAGTTTGCGGGTCTTGGATGGCTACACCTTC,CASSLRVLDGYTF
TRBV5-5,.,TRBJ1-4,TRBD1,TGTGCCAGCACCCGGGACAGCGGTAATGAAAAACTGTTTTTT,CASTRDSGNEKLFF
TRBV6-1,.,TRBJ2-3,TRBD2,TGTGCCAGCAGTGAGACCTACGAGCGGGGGGGCCGGACAGATACGCAGTATTTT,CASSETYERGGRTDTQYF
TRBV5-1,.,TRBJ1-2,TRBD1,TGCGCCAGCAGCAGGGGACAGGGGGCTCATCCCTCAGGTGGCTACACCTTC,CASSRGQGAHPSGGYTF
TRBV6-2/TRBV6-3,.,TRBJ2-3,TRBD1,TGTGCCAGCAGCCGAGCACACTGGCAGGGGGCTAGCACAGATACGCAGTATTTT,CASSRAHWQGASTDTQYF
TRBV27,.,TRBJ2-5,.,TGTGCCAGCAGTAAACAGGGTCTCTACCAAGAGACCCAGTACTTC,CASSKQGLYQETQYF
TRBV5-1,.,TRBJ2-1,.,TGCGCCAGCGGTTTGTGGGAGGCTAACAATGAGCAGTTCTTC,CASGLWEANNEQFF
TRBV5-1,.,TRBJ2-2,TRBD1,TGCGCCAGCAGCTCCCTTTCAGGGGGTAGAGCCGGGGAGCTGTTTTTT,CASSSLSGGRAGELFF
TRBV6-1,.,TRBJ2-7,.,TGTGCCAGCAGTGAAGCTCCAGGGGAGGAGCAGTACTTC,CASSEAPGEEQYF